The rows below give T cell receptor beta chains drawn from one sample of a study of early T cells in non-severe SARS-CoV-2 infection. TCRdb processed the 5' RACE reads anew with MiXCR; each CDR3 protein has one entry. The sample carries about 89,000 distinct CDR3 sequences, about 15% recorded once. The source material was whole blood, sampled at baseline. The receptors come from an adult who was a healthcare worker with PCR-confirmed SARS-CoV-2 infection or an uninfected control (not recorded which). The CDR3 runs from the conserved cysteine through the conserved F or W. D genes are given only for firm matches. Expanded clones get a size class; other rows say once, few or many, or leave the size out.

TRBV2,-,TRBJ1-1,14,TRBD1,TGTGCCAGCAGGCCGCAGGGGGCCGGCACTGAAGCTTTCTTT,CASRPQGAGTEAFF
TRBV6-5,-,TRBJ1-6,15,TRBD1,TGTGCCAGCAGTCGAGACACAGGGGGCGGATCACCCCTCCACTTT,CASSRDTGGGSPLHF
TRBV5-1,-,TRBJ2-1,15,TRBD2,TGCGCCAGCAGCTTGGTGGCTAGCGGGAGTAATGAGCAGTTCTTC,CASSLVASGSNEQFF
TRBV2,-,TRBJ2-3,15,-,TGTGCCAGCAGTGTAGGGCAGGGATCCACAGATACGCAGTATTTT,CASSVGQGSTDTQYF
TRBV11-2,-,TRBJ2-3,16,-,TGTGCCAGCAGCGTCGCCGGGACACCGGTCACAGATACGCAGTATTTT,CASSVAGTPVTDTQYF
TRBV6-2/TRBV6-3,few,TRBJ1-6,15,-,TGTGCCAGCAGACCGGCCAGCTCCTATAATTCACCCCTCCACTTT,CASRPASSYNSPLHF
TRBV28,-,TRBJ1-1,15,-,TGTGCCAGCAGTTTGGTTTCTGCGATGAACACTGAAGCTTTCTTT,CASSLVSAMNTEAFF
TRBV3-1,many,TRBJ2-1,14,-,TGTGCCAGCAGCCAAGATAACAGCTACAATGAGCAGTTCTTC,CASSQDNSYNEQFF
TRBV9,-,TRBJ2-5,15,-,TGTGCCAGCCGCCCGGGACACTCGGCCAAAGAGACCCAGTACTTC,CASRPGHSAKETQYF
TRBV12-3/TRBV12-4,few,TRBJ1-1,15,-,TGTGCCAGCACCCCCACCAGGTGGATCCTCACTGAAGCTTTCTTT,CASTPTRWILTEAFF
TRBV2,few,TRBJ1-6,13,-,TGTGCCAGCGGTGGCGCTTGGGATTCACCCCTCCACTTT,CASGGAWDSPLHF
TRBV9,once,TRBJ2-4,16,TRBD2,TGTGCCAGCAGCGTAGACCCGGGGACTAGCGGACGATTTCAGTACTTC,CASSVDPGTSGRFQYF
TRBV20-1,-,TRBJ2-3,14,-,TGCAGTGCTAGAGTTCCCCAAATTCAAGATACGCAGTATTTT,CSARVPQIQDTQYF
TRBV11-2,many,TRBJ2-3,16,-,TGTGCCAGCAGCTTAACCCCCCATGACTGGTCAGATACGCAGTATTTT,CASSLTPHDWSDTQYF
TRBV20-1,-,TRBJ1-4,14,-,TGCAGTGCTACCGGGACGGCCCCTAATGAAAAACTGTTTTTT,CSATGTAPNEKLFF
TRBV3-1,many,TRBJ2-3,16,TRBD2,TGTGCCAGCAGCCCGAATGGGGCGGGAGTCTTGGATACGCAGTATTTT,CASSPNGAGVLDTQYF
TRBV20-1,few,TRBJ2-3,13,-,TGCAGTGGCCGGGCCTCCCTTGTAGATACGCAGTATTTT,CSGRASLVDTQYF
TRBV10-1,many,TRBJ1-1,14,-,TGCGCCAGCAGTGAGCAGCCCATGAACACTGAAGCTTTCTTT,CASSEQPMNTEAFF
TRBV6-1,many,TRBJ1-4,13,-,TGTGCCAGCCTAAAGGCTCTCGGAGAAAAACTGTTTTTT,CASLKALGEKLFF
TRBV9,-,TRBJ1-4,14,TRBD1,TGTGCCAGCAGCGTGGGGACAGGGAGTAGAAAACTGTTTTTT,CASSVGTGSRKLFF
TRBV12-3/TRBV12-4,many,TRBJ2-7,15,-,TGTGCCAGCAGTTCCAGTCGGGACAACTCCTACGAGCAGTACTTC,CASSSSRDNSYEQYF
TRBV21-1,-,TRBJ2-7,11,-,TGTGCCAGCTTCCCCCCCCTCGGGCAGTACTTC,CASFPPLGQYF
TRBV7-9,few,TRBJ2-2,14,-,TGTGCCAGCAGCTTTCAGCTGGTCACCGGGGAGCTGTTTTTT,CASSFQLVTGELFF
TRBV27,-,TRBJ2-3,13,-,TGTGCCAGCAGTCCACAACGGGGATATACGCAGTATTTT,CASSPQRGYTQYF
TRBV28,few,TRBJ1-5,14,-,TGTGCCAGCAGTTTAAATGTGGGCAATCAGCCCCAGCATTTT,CASSLNVGNQPQHF
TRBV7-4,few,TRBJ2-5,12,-,TGTGCCAGCAGTTCCCCCCCAGGGACCCAGTACTTC,CASSSPPGTQYF
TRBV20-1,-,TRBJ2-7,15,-,TGCAGTGCTAGGAACCCCCGGGACCCAGCCTACGAGCAGTACTTC,CSARNPRDPAYEQYF
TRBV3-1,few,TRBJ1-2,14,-,TGTGCCAGCAGCCAAGATCGATTCAGCTATGGCTACACCTTC,CASSQDRFSYGYTF
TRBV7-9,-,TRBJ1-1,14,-,TGTGCCAGCAGCTTAGCCAGGGTAAAGACTGAAGCTTTCTTT,CASSLARVKTEAFF
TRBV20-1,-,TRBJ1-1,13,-,TGCAGTGCTAGAGAAACGCTGAACACTGAAGCTTTCTTT,CSARETLNTEAFF
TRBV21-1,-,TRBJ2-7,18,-,TGTGCCAGCAGCAAAGCTTCTCTTGGCGGACAGGAAACCTACGAGCAGTACTTC,CASSKASLGGQETYEQYF
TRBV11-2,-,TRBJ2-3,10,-,TGTGCCGGGGGGACAGATACGCAGTATTTT,CAGGTDTQYF
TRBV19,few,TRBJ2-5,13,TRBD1,TGTGCCAGTAGTATCACAGGGGGTGAGACCCAGTACTTC,CASSITGGETQYF
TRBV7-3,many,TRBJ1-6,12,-,TGTGCCAGCAGCAAAACTCGCGGGCTCCTCCACTTT,CASSKTRGLLHF
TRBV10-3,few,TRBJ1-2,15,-,TGTGCCATCAGTGAACGGACAGTTGTTGACTATGGCTACACCTTC,CAISERTVVDYGYTF
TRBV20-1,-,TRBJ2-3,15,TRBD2,TGCAGTGCTAGTTTATCTAGCGGACCCACAGATACGCAGTATTTT,CSASLSSGPTDTQYF
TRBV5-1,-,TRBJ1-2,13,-,TGCGCCAGCAGCTTCTCGAGTATCTACGGCTACACCTTC,CASSFSSIYGYTF
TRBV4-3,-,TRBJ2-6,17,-,TGCGCCAGCAGCCAAGATCCGGAGGGGGCTCGGGCCAACGTCCTGACTTTC,CASSQDPEGARANVLTF
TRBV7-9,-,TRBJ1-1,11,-,TGTGCCAGCATCCGGCAGGGAAGAGCTTTCTTT,CASIRQGRAFF
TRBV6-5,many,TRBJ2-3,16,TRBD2,TGTGCCAGCGGTCCTAGCGGGATTTCAAGCACAGATACGCAGTATTTT,CASGPSGISSTDTQYF
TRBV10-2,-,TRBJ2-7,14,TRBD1,TGCGCCAGCAGTGAAGGACAGGGAGACTACGAGCAGTACTTC,CASSEGQGDYEQYF
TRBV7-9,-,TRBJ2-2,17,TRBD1,TGTGCCAGCAGCTCTTTTTCCGGGACAGGAAACACCGGGGAGCTGTTTTTT,CASSSFSGTGNTGELFF
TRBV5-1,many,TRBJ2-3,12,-,TGCGCCAGCAGCGGAAACACAGATACGCAGTATTTT,CASSGNTDTQYF
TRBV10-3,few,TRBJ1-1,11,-,TGTGCCATCAGGGGAGAGGGCGAAGCTTTCTTT,CAIRGEGEAFF
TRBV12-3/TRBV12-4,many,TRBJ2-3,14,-,TGTGCCAGCAGTGAAGGACCTAGCACAGATACGCAGTATTTT,CASSEGPSTDTQYF
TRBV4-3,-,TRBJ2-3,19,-,TGCGCCAGCAGCCAAGCAAGGAGGGGGGGAAGCGGGAGCACAGATACGCAGTATTTT,CASSQARRGGSGSTDTQYF